Listed here are 9 T cell receptor beta chains from one sample, sequenced in a study of long-term antiretroviral therapy in people with HIV. Running of the v3.0 immunoSEQ assay took place at survey level. Sequenced by immunoSEQ multiplex PCR; TCRdb stores in-frame clones only, minus some. The table shows 30,000 or so clones, with 84% occurring only once. The sample in question was unsorted PBMCs, obtained 0.4 years after starting antiretroviral therapy. Receptors were obtained from a man between 18 and 35 years old with HIV.

The chain combines TRBV18 with TRBJ2-5; 7 bases line up with TRBD1. Germline lookup yields CDR1 KGHSH and CDR2 LQKENI. V lost 3 bases, J lost 4 bases, and 5 bases stayed unmatched. The CDR3 runs 14 residues. Here the CDR3 DNA reads TGTGCCAGCTCACCCTTGACAGGGCGAGAGACCCAGTACTTC. Its translation: CASSPLTGRETQYF.

This clone was observed a few times. The chain has TRBV28 and TRBJ2-3; D call uncertain. Deletions cut 8 bases from V and 0 bases from J, with 15 bases between. Germline values: CDR1 MDHEN, CDR2 SYDVKM. The CDR3 length is 15 residues. CDR3 nucleotides: TGTGCCAGCCGAGAAGGTCTAAGTAGCACAGATACGCAGTATTTT. This encodes CASREGLSSTDTQYF. The whole variable domain, remainder taken from reference TRBV28 and TRBJ2-3, is DVKVTQSSRYLVKRTGEKVFLECVQDMDHENMFWYRQDPGLGLRLIYFSYDVKMKEKGDIPEGYSVSREKKERFSLILESASTNQTSMYLCASREGLSSTDTQYFGPGTRLTVL.

The V call is TRBV7-9, the J call TRBJ1-4; unclear D gene. This CDR3 is 15 amino acids long. Germline V gives CDR1 SEHNR, CDR2 FQNEAQ (reference sequence). Trimming removed 5 bases from V and 0 bases from J, with 10 bases in between. The CDR3 DNA reads as TGTGCCAGCAGCCTCTTAAGAGCAACTAATGAAAAACTGTTTTTT. This translates into CASSLLRATNEKLFF.

V and J are TRBV7-9 and TRBJ2-1; tentatively, D is TRBD2 (6 bases). CDR1 and CDR2 (germline): SEHNR, FQNEAQ (reference sequence). The CDR3 runs 16 residues. With 5 bases removed from V and 2 bases from J, the gap between germline ends came to 16 bases. CDR3 region: CASSQVAWGAYNEQFF. The CDR3 nucleotides are TGTGCCAGCAGCCAAGTGGCGTGGGGGGCCTACAATGAGCAGTTCTTC.

The chain recombines TRBV4-1 with TRBJ2-7; 9 bases are a match to TRBD2. V shed 5 bases and J 2 bases; nucleotides not matched to a gene: 4. The CDR3 has 14 amino acids. In germline, CDR1 is MGHRA, CDR2 YSYEKL. CDR3 in amino acids: CASSLAGDPYEQYF. The CDR3, as DNA: TGCGCCAGCAGCTTAGCGGGGGATCCCTACGAGCAGTACTTC.

This chain connects TRBV10-2 to TRBJ1-5; 8 bases fit TRBD1. V trimming: 0 bases; J trimming: 1 base; junction bases outside the gene matches: 5. The CDR3 has 17 amino acids. Germline V gene data show CDR1 as WSHSY and CDR2 as SAAADI. CDR3 sequence reads: CASSESAGGRSNQPQHF. CDR3 bases: TGCGCCAGCAGTGAGTCGGCAGGGGGCCGGAGCAATCAGCCCCAGCATTTT.

The gene calls are TRBV19 and TRBJ2-1; 9 nucleotides align to TRBD2. The germline V gene encodes CDR1 LNHDA and CDR2 SQIVND (reference sequence). Losses at the gene ends were 5 bases for V and 7 bases for J; bases not matched to a gene: 15. There are 17 residues in the CDR3. DNA of the CDR3: TGTGCCAGTAGTTCTGGTAGCGGGAGAACCGGGGGGAATGAGCAGTTCTTC. Amino acid sequence: CASSSGSGRTGGNEQFF.

V and J are TRBV19 and TRBJ2-1; D gene ambiguous. V was shortened by 3 bases and J by 1 base, with 13 bases between the two germline ends. CDR1 LNHDA and CDR2 SQIVND come from the germline V gene (reference sequence). This CDR3 has 16 residues. CDR3 sequence (DNA): TGTGCCAGTAGTATCGTCGTGGAGTGGTCCTACAATGAGCAGTTCTTC. Translated, it gives CASSIVVEWSYNEQFF. Using reference TRBV19 and TRBJ2-1 for the parts outside the CDR3, the full variable domain is DGGITQSPKYLFRKEGQNVTLSCEQNLNHDAMYWYRQDPGQGLRLIYYSQIVNDFQKGDIAEGYSVSREKKESFPLTVTSAQKNPTAFYLCASSIVVEWSYNEQFFGPGTRLTVL.

The chain employs TRBV7-9 and TRBJ1-2; 11 positions agree with TRBD1. The CDR3 has 13 amino acids. Germline V gives CDR1 SEHNR, CDR2 FQNEAQ (reference sequence). The J segment lost 8 bases and the V segment lost 5 bases, leaving 4 bases of the junction unmatched. The CDR3 coding sequence is TGTGCCAGCAGCAGAGGACAGGGGGCCGGCTACACCTTC. Translation: CASSRGQGAGYTF.